These 17 T cell receptor beta chains came from one sample sequenced in a study of blood T cells in healthy people across ages. With a J-beta primer mix and a sample-barcoded 5' primer, a second PCR ran about 7 to 12 cycles. TCRdb called the 5' RACE reads again in MiXCR, with one record for every CDR3 protein. The data show about 1.7 million distinct CDR3 sequences, 28% seen once. The sample was blood. These receptors all stem from a woman in her twenties or thirties in good health.

There are a few counts of this clonotype. The chain is built from TRBV5-4 and TRBJ1-2, with D possibly being TRBD1 (6 bases). The CDR3 runs 17 residues. CDR1 SGHNT and CDR2 YYREEE come from the germline V gene (reference sequence). With 5 bases removed from V and 5 bases from J, the gap between germline ends came to 25 bases. The CDR3 region is CASRTGGDRSFGYGYTF. In nucleotides, the CDR3 is TGTGCCAGCAGAACCGGAGGAGACAGGAGTTTCGGTTATGGCTACACCTTC.

The CDR3 nucleotides are TGTGCCAGCAGTATATCTGGGATCTCTCGGTTCTTC. Protein sequence: CASSISGISRFF. This rearrangement joins TRBV25-1 to TRBJ2-1, with no clear D. The CDR3 contains 12 residues. Between the trimmed V and J ends, which lost 5 bases and 15 bases, there was a span of 17 bases. The germline gives CDR1 MGHDK, CDR2 SYGVNS.

The chain joins TRBV20-1 to TRBJ2-1; D is undetermined. The V gene lost 2 bases and the J gene lost 9 bases, with 20 bases spanning the gap. The CDR3 totals 15 residues. Germline-derived CDR1 and CDR2 are DFQATT and SNEGSKA (reference sequence). DNA of the CDR3: TGCAGTGCTAGATATTTATCGCGGCCACTAAGTGAGCAGTTCTTC. Translating gives CSARYLSRPLSEQFF.

The rearrangement joins TRBV6-1 to TRBJ2-4; 14 bases map to TRBD2. The CDR3 consists of 16 residues. V was clipped by 3 bases and J by 15 bases; unmatched bases: 13. CDR1 is MNHNS, CDR2 SASEGT, per germline. CDR3: CASSEPKTSGGALLYF. The CDR3 DNA follows: TGTGCCAGCAGTGAGCCCAAGACTAGCGGGGGGGCCTTGCTGTACTTC.

This clonotype was detected a few times. At one end the junction does not follow the germline gene, possibly because of a read error. The V gene is TRBV7-6, the J gene TRBJ2-6, with D possibly TRBD2 on 5 matching bases. The CDR3 contains 15 residues. The germline V gene encodes CDR1 SGHVS and CDR2 FNYEAQ. The CDR3 here is CAISGYVSGANVLTF. In DNA form, the CDR3 reads TGTGCCATCAGCGGCTATGTCTCTGGGGCCAACGTCCTGACTTTC.

The chain employs TRBV11-2 and TRBJ2-3, with D perhaps matching TRBD1 (6 bases). This CDR3 is 15 amino acids long. With 5 bases removed from V and 4 bases from J, the gap between germline ends came to 16 bases. CDR1 and CDR2 (germline): SGHAT, FQNNGV. The CDR3 DNA sequence: TGTGCCAGCAGCCCCCCCCCAGGGGCCGCAGATACGCAGTATTTT. Protein sequence: CASSPPPGAADTQYF.

The chain uses TRBV20-1 and TRBJ1-5; TRBD1 agrees at 9 bases. CDR3 length: 15 residues. Trimming removed 6 bases from V and 6 bases from J; junction bases left unmatched: 12. The germline CDR1 and CDR2 sequences are DFQATT and SNEGSKA (reference sequence). The CDR3 DNA reads TGCAGTGCGCTCACCGGGACAGGGATCGTTCAGCCCCAGCATTTT. Its protein product is CSALTGTGIVQPQHF.

This clonotype was seen more than once but under ten times. The rearrangement links TRBV7-2 to TRBJ2-3; 8 bases are shared with TRBD1. Germline CDR1 is SGHTA and CDR2 is FQGNSA. V dropped 5 bases and J dropped 5; count of bases not matched to a gene: 12. The CDR3 sequence is 16 residues long. CDR3 sequence reads: CASSAYDRGNLDTQYF. Here the CDR3 DNA reads TGTGCCAGCAGCGCTTACGACAGGGGCAATTTAGATACGCAGTATTTT.

To note about this clonotype: This may arise from a read error, as a much more abundant clone is one base away. The chain recombines TRBV29-1 with TRBJ2-1; TRBD2 agrees at 8 bases. V dropped 8 bases and J dropped 9; count of bases not matched to a gene: 6. The germline V gene encodes CDR1 SQVTM and CDR2 ANQGSEA. This CDR3 is built from 11 residues. CDR3 nucleotides: TGCAGCACCACTGCGGGGGGTGAGCAGTTCTTC. Translated: CSTTAGGEQFF.

The sample holds many counts of this clonotype. The J gene is TRBJ2-6, the V gene TRBV4-3; the match to TRBD1 covers 10 bases. This CDR3 spans 20 amino acids. V lost 0 bases to trimming and J lost 4 bases; unmatched junction nucleotides: 12. Germline values: CDR1 LGHNA, CDR2 YSLEER. In DNA form, the CDR3 reads TGCGCCAGCAGCCAAGAGCTTATGTCCGGACAGGGGGTCGGGGCCAACGTCCTGACTTTC. Protein product: CASSQELMSGQGVGANVLTF.

This clonotype was found a few times. The V and J genes are TRBV20-1 and TRBJ1-2, with 9 bases that match TRBD1. V dropped 5 bases and J dropped 4; count of bases not matched to a gene: 5. The CDR3 covers 13 residues. CDR1 is DFQATT, CDR2 SNEGSKA, per germline (reference sequence). The CDR3 coding sequence is TGCAGTGCTCAAGACAGGGGGATCTATGGCTACACCTTC. Its protein is CSAQDRGIYGYTF.

This clonotype was picked up many times. V usage is TRBV29-1 and J usage is TRBJ2-3; D unresolved. This CDR3 has 11 residues. Deletions cut 5 bases from V and 3 bases from J, with 6 bases between. Germline V CDR1 and CDR2: SQVTM, ANQGSEA. CDR3 sequence (DNA): TGCAGCGTTATGTCAACAGATACGCAGTATTTT. It specifies CSVMSTDTQYF.

This clonotype was seen only a few times. V gene TRBV20-1 combines with J gene TRBJ2-4; TRBD2 is a possible D gene (5 bases). The J call may be wrong; the DNA end is better matched by TRBJ2-7. This CDR3 comprises 14 residues. In germline, CDR1 is DFQATT, CDR2 SNEGSKA (reference sequence). CDR3 protein: CSARDEGFVGEQYF. The DNA for the CDR3 is TGCAGTGCTAGAGATGAGGGTTTTGTGGGCGAGCAGTACTTC.

V gene TRBV10-1 combines with J gene TRBJ2-1; 9 positions match TRBD1. This CDR3 has 15 amino acids. Germline CDR1 and CDR2: WNHNN and SYGVQD (reference sequence). The trim removed 3 bases at V and 7 bases at J, leaving 7 bases unmatched. CDR3 loop: CASSDGGTGSNEQFF. The CDR3 nucleotides read TGCGCCAGCAGTGATGGTGGGACAGGGTCAAATGAGCAGTTCTTC.

This clonotype was counted ten times or more. This rearrangement joins TRBV7-3 to TRBJ2-3; 7 positions agree with TRBD1. This CDR3 is 16 amino acids long. Germline V gene lookup returns CDR1 SGHTA and CDR2 FQGTGA. Trimming cost V 1 base and J 4 bases; bases outside gene matches: 8. The chain's CDR3 is CASSLIGTANSDTQYF. The CDR3 bases are TGTGCCAGCAGCTTAATTGGGACAGCTAATTCAGATACGCAGTATTTT.

This clonotype was counted once. Since no conserved phenylalanine or tryptophan closes the CDR3, a read error is the likely cause. The chain carries TRBV9 and TRBJ2-5; 9 positions match TRBD1. V lost 2 bases to trimming and J lost 4 bases; unmatched junction nucleotides: 6. Germline V gene sequence: CDR1 SGDLS, CDR2 YYNGEE. The CDR3 totals 15 residues. Here the CDR3 reads CASSVRDRVSETQYS. CDR3 DNA sequence: TGTGCCAGCAGCGTCCGGGACAGGGTATCAGAGACCCAGTACTCC.

This chain joins TRBV2 and TRBJ1-5, with D unclear. Trimming stripped 3 bases from V and 2 bases from J, with 8 bases between. Germline V gene lookup returns CDR1 SNHLY and CDR2 FYNNEI. There are 14 residues in the CDR3. CDR3 DNA: TGTGCCAGCAGTGACCAAGGCGGCAATCAGCCCCAGCATTTT. It codes for CASSDQGGNQPQHF.